This entry features one T cell receptor (beta chain) sequence. The CDR3 is 14 amino acids. V lost 6 bases, J lost 6 bases, and 7 bases stayed unmatched. Germline V CDR1 and CDR2: KGHSH, LQKENI. Study processing details: From reference gene primer amplification, estimates of nucleated cell counts were derived. Sequencing was performed with immunoSEQ multiplex PCR; in TCRdb, only in-frame clones are kept and a portion is missing. For V, J and clone size, that table is used; D and trimming come from the DNA. The sample lists around 470,000 clones, 89% seen once, with roughly 0.92% in the top ten. This sample stems from a study of blood T cell repertoires in COVID-19. Study summary: Italy, Spain and the United States were the sources of the convalescent and acute COVID-19 samples. Sample material is recorded as cDNA or gDNA derived from T cells, B-cell-depleted T cells, or PBMCs.

Seattle participants joined during active infection and were tracked over time. The J gene is TRBJ2-3, the V gene TRBV18; TRBD1 aligns across 9 bases. Source material: peripheral blood. The sequence came from a man younger than 30 with COVID-19, enrolled during active disease. CDR3 nucleotide sequence: TGTGCCAGCTCGCCAGACAGGGGGATCGATACGCAGTATTTT. This sequence encodes CASSPDRGIDTQYF. Looking up the rest from reference TRBV18 and TRBJ2-3 gives the full variable domain: NAGVMQNPRHLVRRRGQEARLRCSPMKGHSHVYWYRQLPEEGLKFMVYLQKENIIDESGMPKERFSAEFPKEGPSILRIQQVVRGDSAAYFCASSPDRGIDTQYFGPGTRLTVL.